The rows below give T cell receptor beta chains drawn from one sample of a study of technical replicates of blood from a handful of donors. Clones were sequenced by immunoSEQ multiplex PCR, and TCRdb holds only the in-frame ones, with some missing. The data contain 70,000 to 85,000 clones, 95% of them singletons. Sequenced input: T cells isolated from PBMCs. The receptor source for this set is a human donor in good health. Both conserved end residues are part of each CDR3. The D gene is left open where the match is weak. Where a row states a size, it is once, few, many or the class of an expanded clone; other rows omit it.

.	.	TRBJ1-2	TRBV27	TGTGCCAGCAGTCAGGGTTTACCGTCTGGCTACACCTTC	CASSQGLPSGYTF
TRBD1	once	TRBJ2-7	TRBV6-1	TGTGCCAGCAGAGAAAACCGGGACAGCGACTTC	CASRENRDSDF
.	.	TRBJ1-5	TRBV10-2	TGCGCCAGCAGTGAAAGAGGAATTGGTCAGCCCCAGCATTTT	CASSERGIGQPQHF
TRBD1	.	TRBJ1-1	TRBV30	TGTGCCTGGAGCGGACAGGGAGTGGGTGAAGCTTTCTTT	CAWSGQGVGEAFF
TRBD1	.	TRBJ2-7	TRBV28	TGTGCCAGCAGTACAGGGGGCGGAGAGAACGAGCAGTACTTC	CASSTGGGENEQYF
TRBD2	.	TRBJ2-7	TRBV2	TGTGCCAGCAGCGCTCTAGCGGGGCTAAGCGGCGAGCAGTACTTC	CASSALAGLSGEQYF
TRBD1	.	TRBJ1-2	TRBV6-1	TGTGCCAGCAATGAACAAAGAGGACAGGCCGGTGGCTACACCTTC	CASNEQRGQAGGYTF
.	.	TRBJ2-5	TRBV7-9	TGTGCCAGCAGCTCCGTCCTTCAAGAGACCCAGTACTTC	CASSSVLQETQYF
TRBD1	.	TRBJ2-1	TRBV6-1	TGTGCCAGCAGTCGACAGGGCTACAATGAGCAGTTCTTC	CASSRQGYNEQFF
TRBD2	few	TRBJ2-1	TRBV19	TGTGCCAGTAGTTTCAGCGGGAGGAAATACAATGAGCAGTTCTTC	CASSFSGRKYNEQFF
.	.	TRBJ2-1	TRBV11-1	TGTGCCAGCAGCTTCGGTAAGCGACCCCATGAGCAGTTCTTC	CASSFGKRPHEQFF
TRBD2	.	TRBJ2-2	TRBV11-2	TGTGCCAGCAGCTTAGAAGCGGGGGTCGGGGAGCTGTTTTTT	CASSLEAGVGELFF
.	.	TRBJ2-3	TRBV4-1	TGCGCCAGCAGCCACCCTCCCCCCCCTAGCGCTAGCACAGATACGCAGTATTTT	CASSHPPPPSASTDTQYF
TRBD2	.	TRBJ2-1	TRBV9	TGTGCCAGCAGCGTACTAGCGGGGGGGCTCCCTAGGGGCAATGAGCAGTTCTTC	CASSVLAGGLPRGNEQFF
TRBD2	.	TRBJ2-7	TRBV5-4	TGTGCCAGCAGCATGACTAGCGCTACCTACGAGCAGTACTTC	CASSMTSATYEQYF
.	.	TRBJ1-3	TRBV4-1	TGCGCCAGCAGCCATTTATCAGGGGTCATATATTTT	CASSHLSGVIYF
.	.	TRBJ2-1	TRBV27	TGTGCCAGCAGTTTATCTCATACTTACCACCGCTCGAATGAGCAGTTCTTC	CASSLSHTYHRSNEQFF
.	.	TRBJ1-1	TRBV28	TGTGCCAGCAGCCGCGGGGGGTCTTCTACTGAAGCTTTCTTT	CASSRGGSSTEAFF
.	.	TRBJ1-1	TRBV7-3	TGTGCCAGCAGCCTAGGTTTGGGCACTGAAGCTTTCTTT	CASSLGLGTEAFF
TRBD2	.	TRBJ2-7	TRBV29-1	TGCAGCGCTCGACTAGCGGGAGCCTACGAGCAGTACTTC	CSARLAGAYEQYF
TRBD1	once	TRBJ1-2	TRBV5-1	TGCGCCAGTAACCCATTGGGACAGAACTATGGCTACACCTTC	CASNPLGQNYGYTF
TRBD2	.	TRBJ2-7	TRBV11-3	TGTGCCAGCAGCACCGGGGGGGCTTTCTTACACGAGCAGTACTTC	CASSTGGAFLHEQYF
TRBD1	.	TRBJ1-4	TRBV28	TGTGCCAGCAGCTTAACGCCGGGACAGATTAATGAAAAACTGTTTTTT	CASSLTPGQINEKLFF
.	.	TRBJ1-2	TRBV4-2	TGTGCCAGCAGCCAAGACAGGATAGGCTATGGCTACACCTTC	CASSQDRIGYGYTF
TRBD1	.	TRBJ2-2	TRBV28	TGTGCCAGCACCGGGACAGGGAGATTTCCCGGGGAGCTGTTTTTT	CASTGTGRFPGELFF
.	.	TRBJ1-4	TRBV11-3	TGTGCCAGCAGCTTATATGATACGGGTACTGAAAAACTGTTTTTT	CASSLYDTGTEKLFF
.	.	TRBJ2-2	TRBV30	TGTGCCTGGAGTTTTAGCGGACCGAACGGGGAGCTGTTTTTT	CAWSFSGPNGELFF
.	.	TRBJ2-5	TRBV7-8	TGTGCCAGCAGACTTCCAGGGGAGTCTGAGACCCAGTACTTC	CASRLPGESETQYF
.	once	TRBJ1-3	TRBV27	TGTGCCAGCAGTTTTGCGAGCTCTGGAAACACCATATATTTT	CASSFASSGNTIYF
TRBD2	.	TRBJ2-1	TRBV11-2	TGTGCCAGCAGGGCGTTAGCGGGAGGAAGAGCTAATGAGCAGTTCTTC	CASRALAGGRANEQFF
.	.	TRBJ1-2	TRBV5-1	TGCGCCAGCAGCTTGGCCGGCAGGCAGAACTATGGCTACACCTTC	CASSLAGRQNYGYTF
TRBD1	.	TRBJ1-2	TRBV7-9	TGTGCCAGCAGCGGGGGGACAGGGGGGGGCTATGGCTACACCTTC	CASSGGTGGGYGYTF
.	.	TRBJ1-1	TRBV29-1	TGCAGCTACTCACAGGTCGCCACTGAAGCTTTCTTT	CSYSQVATEAFF
.	once	TRBJ2-7	TRBV5-1	TGCGCCAGCAGCTCTGGAGCGGGCTACTCCTACGAGCAGTACTTC	CASSSGAGYSYEQYF
TRBD2	.	TRBJ2-7	TRBV7-9	TGTGCCAGCAGCTTACTTAGCGGGAGGGAGTACGAGCAGTACTTC	CASSLLSGREYEQYF